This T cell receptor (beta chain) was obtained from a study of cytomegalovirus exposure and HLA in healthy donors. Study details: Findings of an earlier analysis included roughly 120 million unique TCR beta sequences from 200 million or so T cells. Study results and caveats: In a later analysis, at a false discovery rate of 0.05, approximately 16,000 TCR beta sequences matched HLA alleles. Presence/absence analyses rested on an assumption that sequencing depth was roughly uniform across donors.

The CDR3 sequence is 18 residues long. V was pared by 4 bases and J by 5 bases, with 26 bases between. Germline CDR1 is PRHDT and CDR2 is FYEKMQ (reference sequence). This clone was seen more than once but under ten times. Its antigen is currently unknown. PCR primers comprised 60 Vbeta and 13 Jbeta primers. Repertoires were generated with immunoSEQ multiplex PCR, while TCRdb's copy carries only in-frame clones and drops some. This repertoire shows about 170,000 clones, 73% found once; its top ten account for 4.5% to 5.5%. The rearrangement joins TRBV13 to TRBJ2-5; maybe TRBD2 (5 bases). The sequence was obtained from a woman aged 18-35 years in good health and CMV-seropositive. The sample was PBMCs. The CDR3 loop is CASSSRDPPEMEEETQYF. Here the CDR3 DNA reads TGTGCCAGCAGCTCACGGGATCCTCCTGAGATGGAAGAGGAGACCCAGTACTTC.